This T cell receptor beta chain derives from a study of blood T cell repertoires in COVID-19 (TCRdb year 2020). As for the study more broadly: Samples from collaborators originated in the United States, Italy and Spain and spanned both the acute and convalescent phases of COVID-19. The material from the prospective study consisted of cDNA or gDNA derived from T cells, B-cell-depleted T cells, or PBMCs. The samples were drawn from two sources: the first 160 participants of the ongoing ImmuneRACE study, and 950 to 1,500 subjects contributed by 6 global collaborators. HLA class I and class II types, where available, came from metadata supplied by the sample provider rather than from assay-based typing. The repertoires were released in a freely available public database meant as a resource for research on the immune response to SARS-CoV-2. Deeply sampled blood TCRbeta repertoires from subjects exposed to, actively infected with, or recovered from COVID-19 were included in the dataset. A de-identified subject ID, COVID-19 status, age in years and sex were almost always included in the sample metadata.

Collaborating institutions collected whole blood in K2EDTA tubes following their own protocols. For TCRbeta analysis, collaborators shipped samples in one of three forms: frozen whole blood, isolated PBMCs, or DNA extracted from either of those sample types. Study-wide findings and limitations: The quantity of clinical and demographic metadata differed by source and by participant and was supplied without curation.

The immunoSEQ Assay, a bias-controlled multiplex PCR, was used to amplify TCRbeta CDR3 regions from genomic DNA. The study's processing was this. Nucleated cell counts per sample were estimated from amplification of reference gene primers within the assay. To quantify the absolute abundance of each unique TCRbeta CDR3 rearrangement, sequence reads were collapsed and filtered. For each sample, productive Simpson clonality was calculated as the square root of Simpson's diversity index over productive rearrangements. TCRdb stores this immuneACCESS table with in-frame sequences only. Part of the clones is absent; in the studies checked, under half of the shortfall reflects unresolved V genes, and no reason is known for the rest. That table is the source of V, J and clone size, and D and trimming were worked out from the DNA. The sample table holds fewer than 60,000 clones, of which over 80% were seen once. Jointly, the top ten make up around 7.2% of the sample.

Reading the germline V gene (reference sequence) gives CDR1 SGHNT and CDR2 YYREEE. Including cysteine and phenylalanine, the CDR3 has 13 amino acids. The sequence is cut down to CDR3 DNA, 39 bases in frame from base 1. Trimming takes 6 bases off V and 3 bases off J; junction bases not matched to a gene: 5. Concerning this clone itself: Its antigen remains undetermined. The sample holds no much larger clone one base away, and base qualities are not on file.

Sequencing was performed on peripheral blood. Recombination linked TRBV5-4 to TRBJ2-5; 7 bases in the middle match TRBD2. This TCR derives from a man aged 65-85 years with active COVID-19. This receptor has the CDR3 CASTGRGEETQYF. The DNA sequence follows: TGTGCCAGCACCGGCCGGGGGGAAGAGACCCAGTACTTC.